This is a list of T cell receptor beta chains from one sample in a study of blood T cell repertoires in COVID-19. The repertoire was sequenced with immunoSEQ multiplex PCR; TCRdb's copy has only in-frame clones and lacks some. This sample has some 240,000 clones; 84% occur once, and the top ten carry about 1.5%. Material: peripheral blood. The source is a woman aged 40 to 55 who had recovered from COVID-19. The CDR3 runs from the conserved cysteine through the conserved F or W. The D gene is left open where the match is weak. Not every row has a clone size; where given, it reads once, few, many or a size class.

cdr3_aa	cdr3_nt	v_call	j_call	cdr3_length	d_call	clone_size
CASNTGGQRNEQFF	TGTGCCAGCAACACAGGGGGCCAAAGAAATGAGCAGTTCTTC	TRBV7-9	TRBJ2-1	14	TRBD1	.
CASILTSGYYEQYF	TGTGCCAGCATCTTGACTAGCGGGTACTACGAGCAGTACTTC	TRBV5-5	TRBJ2-7	14	TRBD2	.
CASSLNRGSSPLHF	TGTGCCAGCAGCCTTAACAGGGGGAGTTCACCCCTCCACTTT	TRBV7-8	TRBJ1-6	14	TRBD1	once
CASSQGGYNSPLHF	TGTGCCAGCAGCCAAGGAGGATATAATTCACCCCTCCACTTT	TRBV3-1/TRBV3-2	TRBJ1-6	14	.	.
CAIIHLDRVSYEQYF	TGTGCCATCATACACCTAGACAGGGTGTCGTACGAGCAGTACTTC	TRBV10-3	TRBJ2-7	15	TRBD1	.
CAWSGDRGNQPQHF	TGTGCCTGGAGTGGGGACAGGGGGAATCAGCCCCAGCATTTT	TRBV30	TRBJ1-5	14	TRBD1	.
CAWSDRTGGTPETQYF	TGTGCCTGGAGTGACCGGACGGGGGGTACTCCAGAGACCCAGTACTTC	TRBV30	TRBJ2-5	16	TRBD2	.
CASSLVQEQPQHF	TGTGCCAGCAGCTTAGTACAGGAACAGCCCCAGCATTTT	TRBV7-8	TRBJ1-5	13	.	.
CASSLSKGAESDLRSPLHF	TGTGCCAGCAGTTTATCGAAGGGGGCAGAAAGTGATTTACGTTCACCCCTCCACTTT	TRBV27	TRBJ1-6	19	TRBD1	.
CASRAEGSYEQYF	TGTGCCAGTAGAGCAGAGGGTAGCTACGAGCAGTACTTC	TRBV19	TRBJ2-7	13	.	.
CASSPTGGTEAFF	TGTGCCAGCAGCCCGACAGGGGGCACTGAAGCTTTCTTT	TRBV7-3	TRBJ1-1	13	TRBD1	.
CASSGGVSNTGELFF	TGTGCCAGTAGTGGCGGGGTCTCGAACACCGGGGAGCTGTTTTTT	TRBV19	TRBJ2-2	15	.	.
CASSLGIQETQYF	TGTGCCAGCAGTTTAGGTATTCAAGAGACCCAGTACTTC	TRBV12-3/TRBV12-4	TRBJ2-5	13	.	.
CASSRDMNTEAFF	TGCGCCAGCAGCCGAGACATGAACACTGAAGCTTTCTTT	TRBV5-1	TRBJ1-1	13	.	few
CASLGLGYGYTF	TGTGCCAGCTTGGGACTGGGCTATGGCTACACCTTC	TRBV12-3/TRBV12-4	TRBJ1-2	12	.	.
CASSQSQRGGTDTQYF	TGTGCCAGCAGTCAGTCCCAGCGGGGGGGCACAGATACGCAGTATTTT	TRBV6-6	TRBJ2-3	16	TRBD2	.
CASSMGDRPHRGYTF	TGTGCCAGTAGTATGGGGGACAGGCCTCATAGGGGCTACACCTTC	TRBV19	TRBJ1-2	15	TRBD1	.
CAISEQGAYGYTF	TGTGCCATCAGTGAGCAGGGGGCCTATGGCTACACCTTC	TRBV10-3	TRBJ1-2	13	TRBD1	.
CASSFSDRPVTYGYTF	TGCGCCAGCAGCTTTTCGGACAGACCAGTCACCTATGGCTACACCTTC	TRBV5-1	TRBJ1-2	16	.	.
CASSFAEVGYTF	TGTGCCAGCAGCTTTGCGGAGGTTGGCTACACCTTC	TRBV3-1/TRBV3-2	TRBJ1-2	12	.	.
CASSPFIGTDLNTEAFF	TGTGCCAGCTCACCGTTTATCGGGACAGACCTAAACACTGAAGCTTTCTTT	TRBV18	TRBJ1-1	17	TRBD1	.
CASSLRGDPYEQYF	TGTGCCAGCAGCTTGCGCGGGGACCCCTACGAGCAGTACTTC	TRBV5-4	TRBJ2-7	14	.	.
CASSPIRGGLYNEQFF	TGTGCCAGCAGCCCCATCCGGGGGGGACTGTACAATGAGCAGTTCTTC	TRBV3-1/TRBV3-2	TRBJ2-1	16	TRBD2	once
CASSYSWDRDYYNEQFF	TGTGCCAGCAGTTACTCGTGGGACAGGGACTACTACAATGAGCAGTTCTTC	TRBV6-2/TRBV6-3	TRBJ2-1	17	TRBD1	once
CASSSNRGRDNQPQHF	TGTGCCAGCTCATCAAACAGGGGCCGGGACAATCAGCCCCAGCATTTT	TRBV18	TRBJ1-5	16	TRBD1	.
CASSLDPGQEKLFF	TGCGCCAGCAGCTTGGACCCGGGTCAGGAAAAACTGTTTTTT	TRBV5-1	TRBJ1-4	14	.	.
CAISGVDSPLHF	TGTGCCATCAGCGGGGTGGATTCACCCCTCCACTTT	TRBV10-3	TRBJ1-6	12	.	.
CSASASGVTDTQYF	TGCAGTGCTAGTGCTAGCGGGGTCACAGATACGCAGTATTTT	TRBV20-1	TRBJ2-3	14	TRBD2	.
CASSLSDRGQTGANVLTF	TGCGCCAGCAGCCTTTCGGACAGGGGGCAGACTGGGGCCAACGTCCTGACTTTC	TRBV5-1	TRBJ2-6	18	TRBD1	.
CASRVGAVNTEAFF	TGTGCCAGTAGAGTAGGGGCTGTGAACACTGAAGCTTTCTTT	TRBV19	TRBJ1-1	14	.	.
CASTIQGVYGYTF	TGTGCCAGCACTATACAGGGAGTCTATGGCTACACCTTC	TRBV28	TRBJ1-2	13	.	.
CASSARDSQFNEQFF	TGTGCCAGCAGCGCTCGGGACAGCCAATTCAATGAGCAGTTCTTC	TRBV9	TRBJ2-1	15	TRBD1	.
CAWILTGYGYTF	TGTGCCTGGATCCTAACTGGCTATGGCTACACCTTC	TRBV30	TRBJ1-2	12	.	.
CASGQGGSTEAFF	TGTGCCAGCGGACAGGGTGGTAGTACTGAAGCTTTCTTT	TRBV2	TRBJ1-1	13	TRBD1	few
CASSQGGGASYNEQFF	TGCGCCAGCAGCCAAGGAGGCGGGGCCTCCTACAATGAGCAGTTCTTC	TRBV4-3	TRBJ2-1	16	.	.
CASRKDLYSDTQYF	TGTGCCAGCAGGAAGGACTTGTACTCAGATACGCAGTATTTT	TRBV27	TRBJ2-3	14	.	.
CASGLRGGELFF	TGTGCCAGCGGTTTGCGGGGTGGGGAGCTGTTTTTT	TRBV6-5	TRBJ2-2	12	.	.
CASSLDRADNSPLHF	TGTGCCAGCAGCCTGGACAGGGCCGATAATTCACCCCTCCACTTT	TRBV27	TRBJ1-6	15	TRBD1	.
CASSPPAGSATDTQYF	TGTGCCAGCTCACCACCTGCGGGGTCGGCGACAGATACGCAGTATTTT	TRBV18	TRBJ2-3	16	.	.
CATGGAAHEQYF	TGTGCCACCGGGGGGGCAGCCCACGAGCAGTACTTC	TRBV10-3	TRBJ2-7	12	TRBD2	.
CASSFPGAYTEAFF	TGTGCCAGCAGCTTCCCTGGGGCGTACACTGAAGCTTTCTTT	TRBV7-2	TRBJ1-1	14	.	.
CASSPETGVGYTF	TGTGCCAGCTCACCGGAGACAGGGGTAGGCTACACCTTC	TRBV18	TRBJ1-2	13	TRBD1	.
CASSPGTGSSYEQYF	TGTGCCAGCTCACCCGGGACAGGGAGCTCCTACGAGCAGTACTTC	TRBV18	TRBJ2-7	15	TRBD1	.
CASSVGQGYNQPQHF	TGTGCCAGCAGCGTAGGACAGGGTTATAATCAGCCCCAGCATTTT	TRBV9	TRBJ1-5	15	TRBD1	.
CAITQGGGTDTQYF	TGTGCCATAACACAGGGGGGAGGCACAGATACGCAGTATTTT	TRBV10-3	TRBJ2-3	14	TRBD1	.
CASSNRATGELFF	TGTGCCAGCAGTAACAGGGCCACCGGGGAGCTGTTTTTT	TRBV12-3/TRBV12-4	TRBJ2-2	13	.	.
CASSRSIHPQNTEAFF	TGCGCCAGCAGCCGTTCCATACATCCCCAGAACACTGAAGCTTTCTTT	TRBV5-1	TRBJ1-1	16	.	.
CASSYPGEGQFF	TGTGCCAGCAGTTATCCAGGGGAGGGACAGTTCTTC	TRBV6-5	TRBJ2-1	12	.	.
CASSVVPSSTGYGYTF	TGTGCCAGCAGCGTAGTTCCCTCGTCGACGGGCTATGGCTACACCTTC	TRBV9	TRBJ1-2	16	.	.
CASGTGHTDTQYF	TGTGCCAGCGGAACAGGGCACACAGATACGCAGTATTTT	TRBV5-6	TRBJ2-3	13	.	.
CASSYGAGVADTQYF	TGTGCCAGCAGTTACGGAGCGGGGGTGGCAGATACGCAGTATTTT	TRBV6-2/TRBV6-3	TRBJ2-3	15	TRBD2	.
CASSRQGGGELFF	TGCGCCAGCAGCCGACAGGGAGGCGGGGAGCTGTTTTTT	TRBV5-1	TRBJ2-2	13	.	.
CASSFTDSSYEQYF	TGTGCCAGCAGCTTCACGGACAGCTCCTACGAGCAGTACTTC	TRBV9	TRBJ2-7	14	.	.
CASSQVAGQGGYGYTF	TGTGCCAGCAGCCAAGTGGCGGGGCAGGGAGGGTATGGCTACACCTTC	TRBV3-1/TRBV3-2	TRBJ1-2	16	.	few
CASSLGGSGGGGYTF	TGCGCCAGCAGCTTGGGCGGTTCGGGGGGCGGCGGCTACACCTTC	TRBV5-1	TRBJ1-2	15	.	.
CASSYVQGGGTEAFF	TGTGCCAGCAGCTATGTACAGGGGGGGGGAACTGAAGCTTTCTTT	TRBV7-2	TRBJ1-1	15	TRBD1	once
CASSYWGDGTEAFF	TGTGCCAGCAGTTACTGGGGGGACGGGACTGAAGCTTTCTTT	TRBV6-2/TRBV6-3	TRBJ1-1	14	.	.
CASSFNRQIDGYTF	TGTGCCAGCAGTTTTAACCGACAGATTGATGGCTACACCTTC	TRBV6-5	TRBJ1-2	14	.	.
CASSQDFLQYNEQFF	TGCGCCAGCAGCCAAGACTTCTTGCAGTACAATGAGCAGTTCTTC	TRBV4-3	TRBJ2-1	15	.	.
CASSLLAGASTDTQYF	TGTGCCAGCAGCTTACTAGCGGGGGCTAGCACAGATACGCAGTATTTT	TRBV7-2	TRBJ2-3	16	TRBD2	.